This T cell receptor beta chain appears in the sequencing data of a study of CD8+ T cells in alopecia areata. Study conclusions and caveats: Although TCR sharing was seen in mice, sharing across patients was less clear, possibly for HLA-related reasons. Numerous expanded lesional clones remained in scalp and blood during tofacitinib.

About this clone: Its specificity is unknown.

The treatment: oral pan-JAK inhibitor, 5-10 mg twice daily. Obtained from alopecia areata patients were lesional scalp punch biopsies along with peripheral blood. Sorted populations comprised CD4+ and CD8+ T cells obtained from PBMCs. Isolated RNA was reverse transcribed into cDNA used as the sequencing template. Libraries were prepared by immunoSEQ multiplex PCR; TCRdb keeps only in-frame clonotypes and omits some of them. The data contain more than 200,000 clones, 43% of them singletons. The starting material was CD4+ T cells sorted from blood, obtained at approximately week 39, from a patient treated with tofacitinib. The clonotype originates from a human donor with alopecia areata.

Written as DNA, the CDR3 is TGTGCCAGCAGTTACTCGGGACACCGAGAAGATACGCAGTATTTT. This translates into CASSYSGHREDTQYF. J is TRBJ2-3 and V is TRBV6-5, with D perhaps TRBD1 (6 bases). CDR1 MNHEY and CDR2 SVGAGI come from the germline V gene. The length of the CDR3 is 15 residues. V dropped 0 bases and J dropped 5 bases, with 12 bases sitting between them.